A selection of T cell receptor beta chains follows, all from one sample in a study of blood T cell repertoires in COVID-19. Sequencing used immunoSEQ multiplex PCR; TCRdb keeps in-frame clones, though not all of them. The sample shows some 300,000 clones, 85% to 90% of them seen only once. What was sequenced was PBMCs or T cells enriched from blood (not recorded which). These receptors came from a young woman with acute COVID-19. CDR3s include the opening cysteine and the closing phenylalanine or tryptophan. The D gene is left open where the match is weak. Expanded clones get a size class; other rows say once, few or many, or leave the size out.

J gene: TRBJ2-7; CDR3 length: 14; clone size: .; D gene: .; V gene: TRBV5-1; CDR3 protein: CASSSRVPSYEQYF; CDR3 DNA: TGCGCCAGCAGCTCTCGGGTCCCCTCCTACGAGCAGTACTTC
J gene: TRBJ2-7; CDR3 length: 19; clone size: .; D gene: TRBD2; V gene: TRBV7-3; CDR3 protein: CASSSNQRGVFESGYEQYF; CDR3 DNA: TGTGCCAGCAGCTCAAATCAACGGGGGGTCTTCGAAAGCGGCTACGAGCAGTACTTC
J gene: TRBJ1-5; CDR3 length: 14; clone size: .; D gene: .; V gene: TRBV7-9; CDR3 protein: CASSLGGDGQPQHF; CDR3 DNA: TGTGCCAGCAGCTTGGGGGGGGACGGTCAGCCCCAGCATTTT
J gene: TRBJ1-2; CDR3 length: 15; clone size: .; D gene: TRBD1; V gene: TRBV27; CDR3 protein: CASSPRTGAIGGYTF; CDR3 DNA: TGTGCCAGCAGTCCCCGGACAGGGGCAATAGGTGGCTACACCTTC
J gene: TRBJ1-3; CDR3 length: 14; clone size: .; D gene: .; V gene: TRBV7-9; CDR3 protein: CASSTGSAGNTIYF; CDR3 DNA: TGTGCCAGCAGCACAGGGAGCGCTGGAAACACCATATATTTT
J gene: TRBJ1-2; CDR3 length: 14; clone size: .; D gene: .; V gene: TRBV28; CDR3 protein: CASSLPDRPRGYTF; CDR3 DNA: TGTGCCAGCAGTTTACCCGACAGGCCTCGCGGCTACACCTTC
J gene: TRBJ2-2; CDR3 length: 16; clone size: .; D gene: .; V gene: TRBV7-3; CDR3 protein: CASSLTRGWDTGELFF; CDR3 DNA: TGTGCCAGCAGCTTAACTCGGGGTTGGGACACCGGGGAGCTGTTTTTT
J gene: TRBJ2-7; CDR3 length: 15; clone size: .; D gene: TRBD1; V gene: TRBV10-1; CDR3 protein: CASSGGQGAAYEQYF; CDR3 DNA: TGCGCCAGCAGTGGGGGACAGGGGGCGGCCTACGAGCAGTACTTC
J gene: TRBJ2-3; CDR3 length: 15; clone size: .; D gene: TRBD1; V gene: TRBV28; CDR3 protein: CASSPTGASTDTQYF; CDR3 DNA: TGTGCCAGCAGCCCTACAGGGGCTAGCACAGATACGCAGTATTTT
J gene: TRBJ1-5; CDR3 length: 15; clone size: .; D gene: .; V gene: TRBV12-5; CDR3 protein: CASGLAQTQGQPQHF; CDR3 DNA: TGTGCTAGTGGTTTGGCTCAGACCCAGGGGCAGCCCCAGCATTTT
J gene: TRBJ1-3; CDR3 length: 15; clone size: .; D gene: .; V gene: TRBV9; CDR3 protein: CASSVGRLTGNTIYF; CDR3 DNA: TGTGCCAGCAGCGTAGGGAGGCTCACTGGAAACACCATATATTTT
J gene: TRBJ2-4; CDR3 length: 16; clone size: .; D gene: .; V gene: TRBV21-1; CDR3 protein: CASRVVSIRAKNIQYF; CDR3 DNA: TGTGCCAGCAGGGTCGTTTCGATTCGGGCCAAAAACATTCAGTACTTC
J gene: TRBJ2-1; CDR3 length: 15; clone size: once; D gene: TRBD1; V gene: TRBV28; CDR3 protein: CASTGAGGALNEQFF; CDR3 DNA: TGTGCCAGCACTGGGGCAGGGGGCGCACTCAATGAGCAGTTCTTC
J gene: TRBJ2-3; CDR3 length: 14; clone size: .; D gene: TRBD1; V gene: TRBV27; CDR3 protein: CASGRQGETDTQYF; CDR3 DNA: TGTGCCAGCGGGCGACAGGGGGAGACAGATACGCAGTATTTT
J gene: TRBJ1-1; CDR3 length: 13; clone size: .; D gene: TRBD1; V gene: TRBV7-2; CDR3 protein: CASSLGTGTEAFF; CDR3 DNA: TGTGCCAGCAGCTTAGGGACAGGGACTGAAGCTTTCTTT
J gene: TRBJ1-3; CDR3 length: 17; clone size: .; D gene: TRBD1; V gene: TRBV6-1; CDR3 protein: CASSEMVDRASGNTIYF; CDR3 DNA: TGTGCCAGCAGCGAAATGGTCGACAGGGCCTCTGGAAACACCATATATTTT
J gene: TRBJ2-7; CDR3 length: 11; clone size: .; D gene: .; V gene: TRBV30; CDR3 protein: CAGNRVHEQYF; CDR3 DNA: TGTGCCGGTAACAGGGTCCACGAGCAGTACTTC
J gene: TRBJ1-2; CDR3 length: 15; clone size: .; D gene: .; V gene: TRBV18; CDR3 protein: CASSPRTAGPYGYTF; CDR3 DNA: TGTGCCAGCTCACCCAGGACAGCCGGACCCTATGGCTACACCTTC
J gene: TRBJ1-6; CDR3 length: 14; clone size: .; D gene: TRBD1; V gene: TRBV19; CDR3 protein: CASSIRDRDSPLHF; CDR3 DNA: TGTGCCAGTAGTATCCGGGACAGGGACTCACCCCTCCACTTT
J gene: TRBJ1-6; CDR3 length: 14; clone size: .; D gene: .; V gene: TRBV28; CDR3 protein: CASSLGRVGSPLHF; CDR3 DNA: TGTGCCAGCAGTTTGGGCAGGGTCGGCTCACCCCTCCACTTT
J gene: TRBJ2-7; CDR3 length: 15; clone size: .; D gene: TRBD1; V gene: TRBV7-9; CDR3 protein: CASSPRDRPNYEQYF; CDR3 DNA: TGTGCCAGCAGCCCCCGGGACAGACCTAACTACGAGCAGTACTTC
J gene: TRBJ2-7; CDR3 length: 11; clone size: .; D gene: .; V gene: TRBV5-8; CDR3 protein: CASSSGSEQYF; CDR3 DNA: TGTGCCAGCAGTTCCGGTAGCGAGCAGTACTTC
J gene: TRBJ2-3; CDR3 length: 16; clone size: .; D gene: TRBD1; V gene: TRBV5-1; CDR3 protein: CASSIGQVASTDTQYF; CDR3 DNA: TGCGCCAGCAGCATCGGACAGGTCGCTAGCACAGATACGCAGTATTTT
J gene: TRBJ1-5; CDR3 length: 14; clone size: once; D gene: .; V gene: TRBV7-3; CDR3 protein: CASSFRHTYQPQHF; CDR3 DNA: TGTGCCAGCAGCTTCAGGCACACCTATCAGCCCCAGCATTTT
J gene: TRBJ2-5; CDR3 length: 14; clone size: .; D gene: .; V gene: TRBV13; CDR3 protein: CASSLRDYQETQYF; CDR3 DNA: TGTGCCAGCAGCTTGCGGGACTACCAAGAGACCCAGTACTTC
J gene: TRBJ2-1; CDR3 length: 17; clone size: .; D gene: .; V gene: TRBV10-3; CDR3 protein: CAISEFQSGSSYNEQFF; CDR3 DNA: TGTGCCATCAGTGAGTTTCAATCGGGGAGCTCCTACAATGAGCAGTTCTTC
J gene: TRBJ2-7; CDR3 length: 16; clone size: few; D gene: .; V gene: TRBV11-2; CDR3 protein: CASSPLKRQTTYEQYF; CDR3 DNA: TGTGCCAGCAGCCCCCTCAAGCGGCAGACGACCTACGAGCAGTACTTC
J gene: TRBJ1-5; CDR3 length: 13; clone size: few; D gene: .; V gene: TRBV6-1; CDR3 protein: CASSDMIQGTQHF; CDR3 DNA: TGTGCCAGCAGTGATATGATACAGGGAACCCAGCATTTT
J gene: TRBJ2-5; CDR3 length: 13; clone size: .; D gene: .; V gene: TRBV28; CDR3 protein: CASSLQGRETQYF; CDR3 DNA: TGTGCCAGCAGTCTACAGGGTCGGGAGACCCAGTACTTC
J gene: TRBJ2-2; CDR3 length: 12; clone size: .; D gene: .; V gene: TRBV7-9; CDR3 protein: CASSPEGGELFF; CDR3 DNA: TGTGCCAGCAGCCCGGAGGGCGGGGAGCTGTTTTTT
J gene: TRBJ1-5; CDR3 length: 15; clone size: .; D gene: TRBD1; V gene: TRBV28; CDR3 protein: CASGDRDRGNQPQHF; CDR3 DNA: TGTGCCAGCGGCGACCGGGACAGGGGTAATCAGCCCCAGCATTTT
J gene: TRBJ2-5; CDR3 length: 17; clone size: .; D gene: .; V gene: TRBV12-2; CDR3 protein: CASRLPEGRELEETQYF; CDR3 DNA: TGTGCAAGTCGCTTACCTGAAGGGAGGGAGTTGGAAGAGACCCAGTACTTC
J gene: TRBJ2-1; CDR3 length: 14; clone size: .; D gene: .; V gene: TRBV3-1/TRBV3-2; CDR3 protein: CASSQDPDLGEQFF; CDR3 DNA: TGTGCCAGCAGCCAAGACCCCGACTTGGGTGAGCAGTTCTTC
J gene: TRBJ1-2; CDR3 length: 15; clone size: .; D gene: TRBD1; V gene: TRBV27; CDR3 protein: CASSSPETGNYGYTF; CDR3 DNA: TGTGCCAGCAGTTCCCCGGAGACAGGGAACTATGGCTACACCTTC
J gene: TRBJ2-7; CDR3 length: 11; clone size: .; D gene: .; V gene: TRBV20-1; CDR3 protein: CSADSSYEQYF; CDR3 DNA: TGCAGTGCGGACAGCTCCTACGAGCAGTACTTC
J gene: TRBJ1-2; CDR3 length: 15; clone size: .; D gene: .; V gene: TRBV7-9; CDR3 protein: CASSLGGQLVYGYTF; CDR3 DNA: TGTGCCAGCAGCTTAGGGGGGCAGCTAGTCTATGGCTACACCTTC
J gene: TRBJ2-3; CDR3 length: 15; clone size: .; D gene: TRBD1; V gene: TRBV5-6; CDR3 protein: CASSLGDRDTDTQYF; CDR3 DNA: TGTGCCAGCAGCTTGGGGGACAGGGACACAGATACGCAGTATTTT
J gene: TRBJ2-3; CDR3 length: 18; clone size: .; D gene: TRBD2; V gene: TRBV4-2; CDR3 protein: CASSQGSAGGPQIDTQYF; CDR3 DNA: TGTGCCAGCAGCCAAGGGTCAGCGGGAGGGCCGCAGATCGATACGCAGTATTTT
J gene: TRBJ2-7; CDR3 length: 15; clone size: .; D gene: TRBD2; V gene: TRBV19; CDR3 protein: CASSTQAGVVDEQYF; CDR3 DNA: TGTGCCAGTAGTACCCAAGCGGGAGTGGTGGACGAGCAGTACTTC
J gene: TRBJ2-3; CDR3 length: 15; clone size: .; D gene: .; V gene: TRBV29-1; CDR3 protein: CSARRSTVLTDTQYF; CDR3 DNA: TGCAGCGCCCGGCGGTCTACCGTCCTCACAGATACGCAGTATTTT
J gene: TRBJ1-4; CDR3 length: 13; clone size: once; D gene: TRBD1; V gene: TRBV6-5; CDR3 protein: CASSPGQGEKLFF; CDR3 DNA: TGTGCCAGCAGCCCCGGACAGGGGGAAAAACTGTTTTTT
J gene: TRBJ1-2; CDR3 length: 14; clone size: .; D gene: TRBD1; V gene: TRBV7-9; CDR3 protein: CASSTPGGSNGYTF; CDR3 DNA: TGTGCCAGCAGCACCCCAGGGGGCTCGAATGGCTACACCTTC
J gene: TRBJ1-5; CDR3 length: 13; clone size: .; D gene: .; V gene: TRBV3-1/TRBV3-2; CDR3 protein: CASSQWGGQPQHF; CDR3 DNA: TGTGCCAGCAGCCAATGGGGGGGTCAGCCCCAGCATTTT
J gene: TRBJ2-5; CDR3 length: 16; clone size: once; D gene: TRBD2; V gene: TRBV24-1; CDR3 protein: CATSVVTSGSQETQYF; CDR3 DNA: TGTGCCACCAGTGTCGTGACTAGCGGGAGCCAAGAGACCCAGTACTTC
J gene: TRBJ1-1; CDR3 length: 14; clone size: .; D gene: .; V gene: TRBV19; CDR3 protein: CASSLGPGETEAFF; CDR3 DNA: TGTGCCAGTAGTCTTGGGCCAGGGGAGACTGAAGCTTTCTTT
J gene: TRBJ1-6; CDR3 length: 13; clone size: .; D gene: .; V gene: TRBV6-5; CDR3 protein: CASRNRVNSPLHF; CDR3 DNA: TGTGCCAGCAGGAACAGGGTAAATTCACCCCTCCACTTT
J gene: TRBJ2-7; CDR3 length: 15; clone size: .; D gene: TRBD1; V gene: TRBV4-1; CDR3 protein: CASSQEGTGSYEQYF; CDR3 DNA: TGCGCCAGCAGCCAAGAGGGGACAGGGTCCTACGAGCAGTACTTC
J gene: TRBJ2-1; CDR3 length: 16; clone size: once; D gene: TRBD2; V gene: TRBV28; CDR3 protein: CASSFAASGRRNEQFF; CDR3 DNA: TGTGCCAGCAGTTTTGCGGCTAGCGGGAGAAGGAATGAGCAGTTCTTC
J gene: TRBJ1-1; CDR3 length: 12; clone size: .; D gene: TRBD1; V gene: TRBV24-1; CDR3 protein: CATSDSRQGAFF; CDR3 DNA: TGTGCCACCAGTGATTCGCGACAGGGAGCTTTCTTT
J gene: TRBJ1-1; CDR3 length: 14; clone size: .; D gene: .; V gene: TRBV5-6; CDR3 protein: CASSLDSMNTEAFF; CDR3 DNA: TGTGCCAGCAGCCTGGACAGCATGAACACTGAAGCTTTCTTT
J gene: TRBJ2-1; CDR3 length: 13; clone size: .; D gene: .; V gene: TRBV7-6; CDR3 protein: CASSLRQQDEQFF; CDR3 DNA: TGTGCCAGCAGCCTTCGACAGCAGGATGAGCAGTTCTTC
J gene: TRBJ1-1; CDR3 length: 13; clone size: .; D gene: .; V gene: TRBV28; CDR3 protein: CATTGRMNTEAFF; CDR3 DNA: TGTGCCACGACAGGCCGAATGAACACTGAAGCTTTCTTT
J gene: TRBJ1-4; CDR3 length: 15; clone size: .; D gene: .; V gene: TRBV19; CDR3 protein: CASSIDPRLNEKLFF; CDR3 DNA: TGTGCCAGTAGTATAGATCCCCGTCTTAATGAAAAACTGTTTTTT
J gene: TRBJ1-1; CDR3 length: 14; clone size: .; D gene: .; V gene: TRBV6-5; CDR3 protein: CASSYPGQKGKAFF; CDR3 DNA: TGTGCCAGCAGTTACCCCGGACAAAAGGGGAAAGCTTTCTTT
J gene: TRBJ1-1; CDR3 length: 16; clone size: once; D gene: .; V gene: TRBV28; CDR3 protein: CASSLAGGEKNTEAFF; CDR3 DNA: TGTGCCAGCAGTTTAGCTGGAGGGGAGAAGAACACTGAAGCTTTCTTT